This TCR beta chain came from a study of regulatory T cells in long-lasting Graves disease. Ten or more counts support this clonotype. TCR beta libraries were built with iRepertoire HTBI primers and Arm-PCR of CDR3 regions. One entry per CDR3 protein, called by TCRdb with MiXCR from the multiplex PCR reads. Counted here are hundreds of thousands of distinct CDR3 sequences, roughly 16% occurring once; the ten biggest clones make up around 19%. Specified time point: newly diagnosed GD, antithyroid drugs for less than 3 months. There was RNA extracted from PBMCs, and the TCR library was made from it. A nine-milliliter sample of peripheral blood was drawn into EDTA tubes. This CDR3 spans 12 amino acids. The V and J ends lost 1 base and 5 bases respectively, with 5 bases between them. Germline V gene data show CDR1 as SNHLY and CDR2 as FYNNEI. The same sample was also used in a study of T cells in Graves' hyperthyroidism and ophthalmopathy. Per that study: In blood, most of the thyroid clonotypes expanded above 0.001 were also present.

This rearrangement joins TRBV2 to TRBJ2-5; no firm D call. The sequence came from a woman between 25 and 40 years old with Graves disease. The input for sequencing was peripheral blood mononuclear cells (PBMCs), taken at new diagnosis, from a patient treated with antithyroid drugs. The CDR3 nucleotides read TGTGCCAGCAGTGAAGAGGAGGAGACCCAGTACTTC. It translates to CASSEEEETQYF.